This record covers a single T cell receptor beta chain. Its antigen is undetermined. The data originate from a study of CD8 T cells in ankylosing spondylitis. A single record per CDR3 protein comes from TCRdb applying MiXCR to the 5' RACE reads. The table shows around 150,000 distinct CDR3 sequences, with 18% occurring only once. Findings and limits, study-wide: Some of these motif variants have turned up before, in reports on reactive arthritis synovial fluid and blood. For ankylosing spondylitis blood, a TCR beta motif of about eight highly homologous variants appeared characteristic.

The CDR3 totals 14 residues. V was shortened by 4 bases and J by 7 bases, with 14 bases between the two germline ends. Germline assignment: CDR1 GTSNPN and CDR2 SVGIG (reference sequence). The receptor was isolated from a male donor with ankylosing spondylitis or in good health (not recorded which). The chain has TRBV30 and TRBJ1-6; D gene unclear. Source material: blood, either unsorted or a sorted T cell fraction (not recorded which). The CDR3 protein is CAWIPGPWNSPLHF. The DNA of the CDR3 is TGTGCCTGGATCCCCGGACCCTGGAATTCACCCCTCCACTTT.